This T cell receptor (beta chain) was observed in a study of T-cell memory formation after mild COVID-19. CDR1 and CDR2 (germline): SGHTA, FQGNSA. V was pared by 4 bases and J by 8 bases, with 8 bases between. The CDR3 runs 12 residues. TCRdb re-called the 5' RACE reads with MiXCR, one entry per CDR3 protein. The sample carries 350,000 or so distinct CDR3 sequences, 20% to 25% recorded once. The chain links TRBV7-2 to TRBJ2-2, with no clear D. The receptor was isolated from an adult woman who had mild COVID-19 (a few samples of this study predate the infection). Cell type and time point are not known. Material: PBMCs or a T cell subset sorted from them (not recorded which). CDR3 sequence (DNA): TGTGCCAGCAGCTCAGAGGTTGGGGAGCTGTTTTTT. Amino acids: CASSSEVGELFF. Combining the CDR3 with reference TRBV7-2 and TRBJ2-2 gives the whole variable domain GAGVSQSPSNKVTEKGKDVELRCDPISGHTALYWYRQSLGQGLEFLIYFQGNSAPDKSGLPSDRFSAERTGGSVSTLTIQRTQQEDSAVYLCASSSEVGELFFGEGSRLTVL.